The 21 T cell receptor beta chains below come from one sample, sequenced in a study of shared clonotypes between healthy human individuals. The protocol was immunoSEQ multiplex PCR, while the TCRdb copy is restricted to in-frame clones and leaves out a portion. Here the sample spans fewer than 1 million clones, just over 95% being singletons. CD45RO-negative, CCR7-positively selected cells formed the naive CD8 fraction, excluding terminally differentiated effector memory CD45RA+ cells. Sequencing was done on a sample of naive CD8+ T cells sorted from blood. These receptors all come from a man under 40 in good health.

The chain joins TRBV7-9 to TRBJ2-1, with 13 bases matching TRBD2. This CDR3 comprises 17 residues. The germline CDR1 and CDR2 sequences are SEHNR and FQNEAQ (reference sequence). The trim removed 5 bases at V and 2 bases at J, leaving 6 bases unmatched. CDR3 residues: CASSTGLAGRTYNEQFF. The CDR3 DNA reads TGTGCCAGCAGCACGGGACTAGCGGGGAGAACCTACAATGAGCAGTTCTTC.

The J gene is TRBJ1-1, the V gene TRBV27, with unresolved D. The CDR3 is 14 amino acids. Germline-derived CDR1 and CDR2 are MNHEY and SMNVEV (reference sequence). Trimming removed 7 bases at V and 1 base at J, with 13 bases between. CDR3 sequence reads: CASTLGRGNTEAFF. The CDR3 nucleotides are TGTGCCAGCACCCTCGGGCGAGGGAACACTGAAGCTTTCTTT.

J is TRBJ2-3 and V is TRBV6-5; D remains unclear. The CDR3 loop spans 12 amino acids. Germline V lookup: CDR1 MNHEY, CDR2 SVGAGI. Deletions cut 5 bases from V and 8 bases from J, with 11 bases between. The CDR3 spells CASSPPTPTQYF. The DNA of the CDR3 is TGTGCCAGCAGTCCCCCCACCCCTACGCAGTATTTT.

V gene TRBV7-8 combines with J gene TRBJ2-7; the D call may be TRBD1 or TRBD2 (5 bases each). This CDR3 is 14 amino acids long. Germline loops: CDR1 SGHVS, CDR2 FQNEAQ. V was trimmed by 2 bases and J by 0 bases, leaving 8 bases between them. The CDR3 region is CASSLRGDSYEQYF. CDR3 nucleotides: TGTGCCAGCAGCTTAAGGGGAGACTCCTACGAGCAGTACTTC.

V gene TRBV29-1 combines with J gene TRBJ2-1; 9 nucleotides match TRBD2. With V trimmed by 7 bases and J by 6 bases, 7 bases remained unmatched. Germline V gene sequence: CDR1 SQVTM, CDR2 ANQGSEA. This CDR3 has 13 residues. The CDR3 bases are TGCAGCGCCTTAGCGGGAGTGGGCAATGAGCAGTTCTTC. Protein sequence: CSALAGVGNEQFF.

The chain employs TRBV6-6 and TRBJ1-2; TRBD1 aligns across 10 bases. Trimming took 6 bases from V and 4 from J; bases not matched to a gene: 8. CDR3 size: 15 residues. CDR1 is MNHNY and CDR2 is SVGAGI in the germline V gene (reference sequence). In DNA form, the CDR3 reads TGTGCCAGCAGCCCCGACAGGGGGCCGTTCTATGGCTACACCTTC. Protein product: CASSPDRGPFYGYTF.

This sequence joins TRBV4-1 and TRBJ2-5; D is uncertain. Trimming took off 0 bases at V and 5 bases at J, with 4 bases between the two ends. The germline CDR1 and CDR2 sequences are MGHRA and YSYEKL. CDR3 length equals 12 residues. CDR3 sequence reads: CASSQDLETQYF. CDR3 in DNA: TGCGCCAGCAGCCAAGATCTCGAGACCCAGTACTTC.

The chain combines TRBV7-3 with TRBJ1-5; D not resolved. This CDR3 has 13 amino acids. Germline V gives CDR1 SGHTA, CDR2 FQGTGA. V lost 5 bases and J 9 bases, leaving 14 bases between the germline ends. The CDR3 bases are TGTGCCAGCAGCATTGGGCCCACGGGGCCCCAGCATTTT. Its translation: CASSIGPTGPQHF.

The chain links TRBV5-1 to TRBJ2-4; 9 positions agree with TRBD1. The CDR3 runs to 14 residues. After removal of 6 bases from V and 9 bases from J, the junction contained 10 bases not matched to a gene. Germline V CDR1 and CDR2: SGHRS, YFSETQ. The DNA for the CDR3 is TGCGCCAGCACCGAGGGACAGGGTAACGCCATTCAGTACTTC. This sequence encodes CASTEGQGNAIQYF.

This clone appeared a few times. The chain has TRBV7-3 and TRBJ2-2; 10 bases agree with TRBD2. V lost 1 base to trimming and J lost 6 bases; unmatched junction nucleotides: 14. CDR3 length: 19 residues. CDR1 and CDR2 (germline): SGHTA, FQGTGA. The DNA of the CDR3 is TGTGCCAGCAGCTTAAGGGGAGGGCTAGCGGGAGTATTGCCCGGGGAGCTGTTTTTT. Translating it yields CASSLRGGLAGVLPGELFF. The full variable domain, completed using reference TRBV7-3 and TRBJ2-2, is GAGVSQTPSNKVTEKGKYVELRCDPISGHTALYWYRQSLGQGPEFLIYFQGTGAADDSGLPNDRFFAVRPEGSVSTLKIQRTERGDSAVYLCASSLRGGLAGVLPGELFFGEGSRLTVL.

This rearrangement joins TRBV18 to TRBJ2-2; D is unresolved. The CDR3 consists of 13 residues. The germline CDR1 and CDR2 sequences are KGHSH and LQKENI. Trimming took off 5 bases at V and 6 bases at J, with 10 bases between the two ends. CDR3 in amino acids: CASSSYKAGELFF. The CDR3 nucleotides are TGTGCCAGCTCATCCTATAAGGCCGGGGAGCTGTTTTTT.

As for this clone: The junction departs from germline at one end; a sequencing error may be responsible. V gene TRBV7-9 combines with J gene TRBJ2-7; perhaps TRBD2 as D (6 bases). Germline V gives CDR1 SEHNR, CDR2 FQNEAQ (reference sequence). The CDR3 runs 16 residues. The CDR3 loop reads CANSLAEGLNSYEQYF. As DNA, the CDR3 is TGTGCCAACAGCTTAGCCGAGGGACTGAACTCCTACGAGCAGTACTTC.

CDR3 nucleotides: TGTGCCAGCAGCTTAGGGGCCGGAAGTTCCACTGAAGCTTTCTTT. Protein: CASSLGAGSSTEAFF. The rearrangement joins TRBV7-9 to TRBJ1-1; D uncertain. The germline V and J ends were trimmed by 1 base and 4 bases, with 13 bases remaining between them. CDR1 and CDR2 (germline): SEHNR, FQNEAQ (reference sequence). The CDR3 consists of 15 residues.

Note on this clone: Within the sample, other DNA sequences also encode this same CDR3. The DNA for the CDR3 is TGTGCCAGCAGTTTATCAGGGGGCTCCTACAATGAGCAGTTCTTC. Its translation is CASSLSGGSYNEQFF. The chain combines TRBV27 with TRBJ2-1; D perhaps matches TRBD1 (6 bases). Germline CDR1 reads MNHEY; CDR2 reads SMNVEV (reference sequence). The CDR3 has 15 amino acids. Trimming pared 0 bases from V and 0 bases from J, leaving 6 bases between.

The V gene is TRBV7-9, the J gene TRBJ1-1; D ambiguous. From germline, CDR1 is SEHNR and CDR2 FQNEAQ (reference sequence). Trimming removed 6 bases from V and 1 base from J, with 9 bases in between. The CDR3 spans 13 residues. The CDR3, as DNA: TGTGCCAGCAGAGATACTCCGAACACTGAAGCTTTCTTT. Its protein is CASRDTPNTEAFF.

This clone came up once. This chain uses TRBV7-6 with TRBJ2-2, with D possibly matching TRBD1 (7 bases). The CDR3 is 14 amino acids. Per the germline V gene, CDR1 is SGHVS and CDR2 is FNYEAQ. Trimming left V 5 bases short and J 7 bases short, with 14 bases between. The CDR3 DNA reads TGTGCCAGCAGCATAGGGGGCGGGATCGGGGAGCTGTTTTTT. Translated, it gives CASSIGGGIGELFF.

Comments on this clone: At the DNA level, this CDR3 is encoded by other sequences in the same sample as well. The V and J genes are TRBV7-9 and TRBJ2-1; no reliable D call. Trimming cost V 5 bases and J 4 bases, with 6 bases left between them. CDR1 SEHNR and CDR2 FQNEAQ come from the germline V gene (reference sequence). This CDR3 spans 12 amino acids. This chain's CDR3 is CASSLGYNEQFF. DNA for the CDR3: TGTGCCAGCAGCCTAGGGTACAATGAGCAGTTCTTC.

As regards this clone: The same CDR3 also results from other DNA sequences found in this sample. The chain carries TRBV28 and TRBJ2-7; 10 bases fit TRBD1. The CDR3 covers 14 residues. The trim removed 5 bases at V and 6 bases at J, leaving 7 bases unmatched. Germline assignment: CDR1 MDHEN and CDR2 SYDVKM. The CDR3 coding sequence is TGTGCCAGCAGTCTGACCGGGACAGGGGTCGAGCAGTACTTC. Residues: CASSLTGTGVEQYF.

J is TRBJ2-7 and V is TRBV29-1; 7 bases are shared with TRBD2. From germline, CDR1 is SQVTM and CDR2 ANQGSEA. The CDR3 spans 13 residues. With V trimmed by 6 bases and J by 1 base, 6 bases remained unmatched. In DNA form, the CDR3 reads TGCAGCGTGGGCGGGAGTGGGTCCTACGAGCAGTACTTC. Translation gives CSVGGSGSYEQYF.

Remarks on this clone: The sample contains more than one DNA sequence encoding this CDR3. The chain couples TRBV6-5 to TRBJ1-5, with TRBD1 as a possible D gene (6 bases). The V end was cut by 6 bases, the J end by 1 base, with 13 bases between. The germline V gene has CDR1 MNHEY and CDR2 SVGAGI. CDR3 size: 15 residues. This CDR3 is CASSPQGGSNQPQHF. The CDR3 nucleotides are TGTGCCAGCAGCCCACAGGGTGGAAGCAATCAGCCCCAGCATTTT.

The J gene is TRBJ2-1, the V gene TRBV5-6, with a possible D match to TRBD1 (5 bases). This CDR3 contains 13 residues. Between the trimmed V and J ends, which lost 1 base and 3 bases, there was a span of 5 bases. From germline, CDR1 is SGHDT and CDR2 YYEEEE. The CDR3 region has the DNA TGTGCCAGCAGCTTGAGGGGCTACAATGAGCAGTTCTTC. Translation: CASSLRGYNEQFF.